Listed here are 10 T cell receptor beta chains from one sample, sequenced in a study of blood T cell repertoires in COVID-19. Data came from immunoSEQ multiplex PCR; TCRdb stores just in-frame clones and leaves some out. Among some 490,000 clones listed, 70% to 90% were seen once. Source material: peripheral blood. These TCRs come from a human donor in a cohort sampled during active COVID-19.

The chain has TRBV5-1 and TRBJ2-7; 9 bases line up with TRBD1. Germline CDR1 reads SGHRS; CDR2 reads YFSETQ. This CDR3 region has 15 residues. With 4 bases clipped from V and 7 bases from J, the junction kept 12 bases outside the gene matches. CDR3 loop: CASSPLQGAPGEQYF. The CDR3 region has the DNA TGCGCCAGCAGCCCGTTACAGGGGGCGCCGGGTGAGCAGTACTTC.

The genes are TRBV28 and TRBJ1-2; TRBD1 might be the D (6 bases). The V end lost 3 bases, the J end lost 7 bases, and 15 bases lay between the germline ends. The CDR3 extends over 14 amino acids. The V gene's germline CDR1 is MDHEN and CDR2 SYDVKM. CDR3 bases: TGTGCCAGCAGTTTTGCCGCAGGGGCAAGTGGCTACACCTTC. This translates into CASSFAAGASGYTF.

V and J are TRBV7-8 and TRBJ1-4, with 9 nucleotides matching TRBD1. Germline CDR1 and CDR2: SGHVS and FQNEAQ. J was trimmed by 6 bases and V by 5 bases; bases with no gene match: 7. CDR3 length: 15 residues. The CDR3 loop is CASSIPTGGYEKLFF. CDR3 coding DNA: TGTGCCAGCAGCATCCCGACAGGGGGATATGAAAAACTGTTTTTT.

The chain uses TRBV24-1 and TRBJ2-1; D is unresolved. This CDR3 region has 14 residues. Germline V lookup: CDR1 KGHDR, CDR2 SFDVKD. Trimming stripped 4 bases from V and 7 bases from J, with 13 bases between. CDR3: CATSDPVGRNEQFF. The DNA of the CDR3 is TGTGCCACCAGTGACCCCGTCGGTAGAAATGAGCAGTTCTTC.

CDR3 coding DNA: TGTGCCAGCAGGGGGACAGGGGGGCCAACCTACGAGCAGTACTTC. Amino acids: CASRGTGGPTYEQYF. This chain uses TRBV6-5 with TRBJ2-7, with TRBD1 matching 11 bases. Trimming at V came to 6 bases and at J to 2 bases, leaving 6 bases not matched to a gene. Germline-derived CDR1 and CDR2 are MNHEY and SVGAGI. This CDR3 has 15 amino acids.

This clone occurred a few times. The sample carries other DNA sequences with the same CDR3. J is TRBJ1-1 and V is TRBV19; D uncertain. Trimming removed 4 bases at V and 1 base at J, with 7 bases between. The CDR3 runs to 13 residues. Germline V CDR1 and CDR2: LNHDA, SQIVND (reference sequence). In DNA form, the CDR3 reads TGTGCCAGTAGTACGACTGGGAACACTGAAGCTTTCTTT. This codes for CASSTTGNTEAFF.

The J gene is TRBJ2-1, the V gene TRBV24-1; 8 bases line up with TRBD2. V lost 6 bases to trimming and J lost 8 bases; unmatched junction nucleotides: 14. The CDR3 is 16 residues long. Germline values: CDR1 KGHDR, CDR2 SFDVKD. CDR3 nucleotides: TGTGCCACCAGTTCTTCCGGGACTAGAATCGGCGATGAGCAGTTCTTC. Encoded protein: CATSSSGTRIGDEQFF.

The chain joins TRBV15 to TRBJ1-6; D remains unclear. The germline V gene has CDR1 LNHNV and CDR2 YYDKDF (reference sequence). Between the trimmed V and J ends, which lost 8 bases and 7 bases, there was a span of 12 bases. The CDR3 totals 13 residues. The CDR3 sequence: CATAVGLNSPLHF. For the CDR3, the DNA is TGTGCCACCGCTGTAGGACTGAATTCACCCCTCCACTTT.

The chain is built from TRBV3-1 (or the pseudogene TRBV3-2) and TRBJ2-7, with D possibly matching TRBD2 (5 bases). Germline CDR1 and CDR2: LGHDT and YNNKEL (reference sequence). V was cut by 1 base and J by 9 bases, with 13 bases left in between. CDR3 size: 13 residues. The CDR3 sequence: CASSQVAGGAQYF. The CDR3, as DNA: TGTGCCAGCAGCCAAGTAGCTGGAGGTGCGCAGTACTTC.

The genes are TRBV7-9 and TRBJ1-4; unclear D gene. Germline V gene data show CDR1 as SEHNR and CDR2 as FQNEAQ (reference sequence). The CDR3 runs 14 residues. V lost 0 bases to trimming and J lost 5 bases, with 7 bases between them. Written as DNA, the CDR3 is TGTGCCAGCAGCTTAGCGTCGGGAAATGAAAAACTGTTTTTT. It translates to CASSLASGNEKLFF. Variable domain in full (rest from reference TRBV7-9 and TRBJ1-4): DTGVSQNPRHKITKRGQNVTFRCDPISEHNRLYWYRQTLGQGPEFLTYFQNEAQLEKSRLLSDRFSAERPKGSFSTLEIQRTEQGDSAMYLCASSLASGNEKLFFGSGTQLSVL.